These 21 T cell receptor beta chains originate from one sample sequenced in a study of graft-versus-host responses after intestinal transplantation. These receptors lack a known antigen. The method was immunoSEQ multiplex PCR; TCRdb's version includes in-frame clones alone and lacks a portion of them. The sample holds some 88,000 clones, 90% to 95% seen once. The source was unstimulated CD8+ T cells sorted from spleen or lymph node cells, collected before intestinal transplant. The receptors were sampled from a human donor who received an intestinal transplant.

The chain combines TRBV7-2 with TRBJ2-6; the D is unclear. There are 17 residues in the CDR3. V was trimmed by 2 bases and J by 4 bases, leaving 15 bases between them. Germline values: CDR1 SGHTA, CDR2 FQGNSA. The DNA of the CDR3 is TGTGCCAGCAGCTTACTCAATCGGGTCTCCGGGGCCAACGTCCTGACTTTC. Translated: CASSLLNRVSGANVLTF.

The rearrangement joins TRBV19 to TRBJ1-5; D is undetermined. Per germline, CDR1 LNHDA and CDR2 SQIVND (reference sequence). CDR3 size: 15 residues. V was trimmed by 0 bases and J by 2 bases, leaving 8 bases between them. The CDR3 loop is CASSIEVARNQPQHF. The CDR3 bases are TGTGCCAGTAGTATAGAGGTAGCACGCAATCAGCCCCAGCATTTT.

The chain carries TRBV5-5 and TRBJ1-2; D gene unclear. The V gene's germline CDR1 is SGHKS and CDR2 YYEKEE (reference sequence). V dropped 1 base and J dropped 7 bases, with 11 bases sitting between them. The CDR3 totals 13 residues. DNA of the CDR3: TGTGCCAGCAGCTTGATGGAAACGGGTGGCTACACCTTC. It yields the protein CASSLMETGGYTF.

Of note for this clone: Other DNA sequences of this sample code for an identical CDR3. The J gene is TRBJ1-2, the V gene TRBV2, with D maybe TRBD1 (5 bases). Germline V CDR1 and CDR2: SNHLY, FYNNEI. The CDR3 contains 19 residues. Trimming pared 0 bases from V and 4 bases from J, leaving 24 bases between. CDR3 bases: TGTGCCAGCAGTGAAGCCCAAATAGAACAGGCTCCTTACGCCTATGGCTACACCTTC. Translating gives CASSEAQIEQAPYAYGYTF.

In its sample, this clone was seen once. The CDR3 here is CASSPPGGGGEKLFF. CDR3 nucleotides: TGTGCCAGCAGCCCCCCCGGGGGCGGGGGTGAAAAACTGTTTTTT. The chain couples TRBV7-6 to TRBJ1-4, with a possible D match to TRBD1 (6 bases). CDR3 length equals 15 residues. Germline lookup yields CDR1 SGHVS and CDR2 FNYEAQ. Trimming pared 5 bases from V and 7 bases from J, leaving 17 bases between.

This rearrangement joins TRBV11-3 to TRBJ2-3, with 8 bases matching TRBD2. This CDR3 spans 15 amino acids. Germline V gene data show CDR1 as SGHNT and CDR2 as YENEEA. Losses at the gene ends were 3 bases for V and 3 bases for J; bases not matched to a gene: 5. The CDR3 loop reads CASSLAGGWTDTQYF. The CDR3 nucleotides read TGTGCCAGCAGCTTGGCGGGGGGCTGGACAGATACGCAGTATTTT.

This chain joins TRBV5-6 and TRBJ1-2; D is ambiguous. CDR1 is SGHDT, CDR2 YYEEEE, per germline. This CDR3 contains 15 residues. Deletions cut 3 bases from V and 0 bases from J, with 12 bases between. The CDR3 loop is CASSSGFRANYGYTF. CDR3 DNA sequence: TGTGCCAGCAGCTCCGGATTCCGGGCTAACTATGGCTACACCTTC.

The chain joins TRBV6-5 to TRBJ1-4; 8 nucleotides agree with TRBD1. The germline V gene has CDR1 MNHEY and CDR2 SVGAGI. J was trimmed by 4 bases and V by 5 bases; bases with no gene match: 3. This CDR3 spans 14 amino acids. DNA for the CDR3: TGTGCCAGCAGTGGGACAGGCCTTAATGAAAAACTGTTTTTT. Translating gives CASSGTGLNEKLFF.

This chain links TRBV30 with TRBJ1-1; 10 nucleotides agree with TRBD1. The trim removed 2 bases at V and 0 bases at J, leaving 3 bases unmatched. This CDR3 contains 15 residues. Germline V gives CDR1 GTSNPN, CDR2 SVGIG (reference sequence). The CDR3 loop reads CAWSTGQGLNTEAFF. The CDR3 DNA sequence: TGTGCCTGGAGTACGGGACAGGGGCTGAACACTGAAGCTTTCTTT. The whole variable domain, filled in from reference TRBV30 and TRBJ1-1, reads SQTIHQWPATLVQPVGSPLSLECTVEGTSNPNLYWYRQAAGRGLQLLFYSVGIGQISSEVPQNLSASRPQDRQFILSSKKLLLSDSGFYLCAWSTGQGLNTEAFFGQGTRLTVV.

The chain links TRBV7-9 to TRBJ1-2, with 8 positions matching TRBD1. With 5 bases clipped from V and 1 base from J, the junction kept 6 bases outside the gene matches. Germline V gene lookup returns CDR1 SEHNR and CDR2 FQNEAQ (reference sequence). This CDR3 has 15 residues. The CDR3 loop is CASSQDRVDNYGYTF. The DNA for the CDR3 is TGTGCCAGCAGCCAGGACAGGGTAGATAACTATGGCTACACCTTC.

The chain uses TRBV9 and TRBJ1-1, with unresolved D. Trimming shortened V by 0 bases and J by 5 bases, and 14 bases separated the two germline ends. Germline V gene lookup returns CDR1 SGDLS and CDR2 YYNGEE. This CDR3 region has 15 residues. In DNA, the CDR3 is TGTGCCAGCAGCGTAGTATTGGAGGGCAGTACTGAAGCTTTCTTT. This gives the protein CASSVVLEGSTEAFF.

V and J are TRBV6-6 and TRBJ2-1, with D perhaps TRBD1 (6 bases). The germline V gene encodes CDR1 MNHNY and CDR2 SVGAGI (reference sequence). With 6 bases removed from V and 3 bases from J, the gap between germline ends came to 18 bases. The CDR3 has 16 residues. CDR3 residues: CASSPSSGHHYNEQFF. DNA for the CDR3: TGTGCCAGCAGCCCAAGTTCGGGACACCACTACAATGAGCAGTTCTTC.

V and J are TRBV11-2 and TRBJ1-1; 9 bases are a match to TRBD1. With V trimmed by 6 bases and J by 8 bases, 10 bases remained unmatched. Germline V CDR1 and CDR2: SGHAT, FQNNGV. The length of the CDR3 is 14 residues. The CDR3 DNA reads TGTGCCAGCAGGTCGGGTACAGGGGGCTTGGAAGCTTTCTTT. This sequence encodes CASRSGTGGLEAFF.

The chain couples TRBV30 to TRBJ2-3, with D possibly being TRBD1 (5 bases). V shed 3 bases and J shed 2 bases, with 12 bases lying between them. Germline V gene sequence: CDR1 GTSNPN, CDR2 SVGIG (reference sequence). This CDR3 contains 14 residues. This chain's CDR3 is CAWRLGHYTDTQYF. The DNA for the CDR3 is TGTGCCTGGAGGTTAGGACACTACACAGATACGCAGTATTTT. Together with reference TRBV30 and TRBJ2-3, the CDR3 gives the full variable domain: SQTIHQWPATLVQPVGSPLSLECTVEGTSNPNLYWYRQAAGRGLQLLFYSVGIGQISSEVPQNLSASRPQDRQFILSSKKLLLSDSGFYLCAWRLGHYTDTQYFGPGTRLTVL.

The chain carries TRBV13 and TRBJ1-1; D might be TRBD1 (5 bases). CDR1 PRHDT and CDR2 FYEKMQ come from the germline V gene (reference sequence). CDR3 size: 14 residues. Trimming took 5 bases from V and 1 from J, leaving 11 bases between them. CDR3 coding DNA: TGTGCCAGCAGCGCGACAGAGACGAACACTGAAGCTTTCTTT. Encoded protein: CASSATETNTEAFF.

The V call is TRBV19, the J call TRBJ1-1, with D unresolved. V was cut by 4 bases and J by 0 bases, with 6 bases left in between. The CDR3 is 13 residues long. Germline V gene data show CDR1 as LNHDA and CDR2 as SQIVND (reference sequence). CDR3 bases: TGTGCCAGTAGTACTCTTTTGAACACTGAAGCTTTCTTT. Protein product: CASSTLLNTEAFF.

In DNA form, the CDR3 reads TGCAGCGTCGACGGAAGGCGAGGTACGCAGTATTTT. Translated: CSVDGRRGTQYF. This chain connects TRBV29-1 to TRBJ2-3; D not resolved. This CDR3 contains 12 residues. Germline V gives CDR1 SQVTM, CDR2 ANQGSEA. The ends were cut back, 6 bases at V and 8 bases at J, with 15 bases in the middle.

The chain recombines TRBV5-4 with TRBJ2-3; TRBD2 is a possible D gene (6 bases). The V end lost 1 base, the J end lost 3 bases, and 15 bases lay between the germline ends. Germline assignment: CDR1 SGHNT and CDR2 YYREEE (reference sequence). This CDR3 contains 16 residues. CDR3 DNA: TGTGCCAGCAGCTTGAATTACGGGGGTGGAACAGATACGCAGTATTTT. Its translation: CASSLNYGGGTDTQYF.

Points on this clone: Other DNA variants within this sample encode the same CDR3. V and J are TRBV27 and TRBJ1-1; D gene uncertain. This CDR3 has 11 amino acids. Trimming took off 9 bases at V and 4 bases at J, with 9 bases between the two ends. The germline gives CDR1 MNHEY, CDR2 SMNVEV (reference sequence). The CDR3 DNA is TGTGCCAGTAGACGGGGCACTGAAGCTTTCTTT. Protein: CASRRGTEAFF.

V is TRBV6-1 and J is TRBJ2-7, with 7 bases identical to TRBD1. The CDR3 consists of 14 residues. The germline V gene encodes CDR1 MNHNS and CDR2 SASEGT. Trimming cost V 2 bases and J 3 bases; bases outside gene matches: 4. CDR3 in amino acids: CASSEWDSYYEQYF. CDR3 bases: TGTGCCAGCAGTGAATGGGACAGCTACTACGAGCAGTACTTC.

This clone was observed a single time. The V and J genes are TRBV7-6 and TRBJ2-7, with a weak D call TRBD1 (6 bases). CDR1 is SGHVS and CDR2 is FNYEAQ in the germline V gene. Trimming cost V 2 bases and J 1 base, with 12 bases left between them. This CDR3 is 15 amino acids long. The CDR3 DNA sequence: TGTGCCAGCAGCTTAAGGGCAGGGGAATCCTACGAGCAGTACTTC. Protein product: CASSLRAGESYEQYF.